This T cell receptor beta chain was captured in a study of blood T cell repertoires in COVID-19. About the study: Sites across the United States, Italy and Spain contributed samples from acute and convalescent COVID-19. T cells, B-cell-depleted T cells, or PBMCs supplied cDNA or gDNA.

Per the authors' pipeline: Amplification with reference gene primers provided the estimates of nucleated cell counts. This table comes from immunoSEQ multiplex PCR, and its TCRdb copy is limited to in-frame clones, with some not included. Clone size and the V and J calls come from that table; the DNA yielded D and trimming. Of 100,000 to 150,000 clones listed, more than 85% were seen once; the top ten hold roughly 4.3%. V trimming: 1 base; J trimming: 8 bases; junction bases outside the gene matches: 6. The CDR3 runs 15 residues. Germline V gene sequence: CDR1 LGHNT, CDR2 FRNRAP. The sample was peripheral blood. This receptor was identified in a man in his 60s with COVID-19, enrolled during active disease. V and J are TRBV12-5 and TRBJ2-1; 9 positions agree with TRBD1. The CDR3 nucleotides read TGTGCTAGTGGTTTGGGAGGGACAGGGCTCGATGAGCAGTTCTTC. Translating gives CASGLGGTGLDEQFF.